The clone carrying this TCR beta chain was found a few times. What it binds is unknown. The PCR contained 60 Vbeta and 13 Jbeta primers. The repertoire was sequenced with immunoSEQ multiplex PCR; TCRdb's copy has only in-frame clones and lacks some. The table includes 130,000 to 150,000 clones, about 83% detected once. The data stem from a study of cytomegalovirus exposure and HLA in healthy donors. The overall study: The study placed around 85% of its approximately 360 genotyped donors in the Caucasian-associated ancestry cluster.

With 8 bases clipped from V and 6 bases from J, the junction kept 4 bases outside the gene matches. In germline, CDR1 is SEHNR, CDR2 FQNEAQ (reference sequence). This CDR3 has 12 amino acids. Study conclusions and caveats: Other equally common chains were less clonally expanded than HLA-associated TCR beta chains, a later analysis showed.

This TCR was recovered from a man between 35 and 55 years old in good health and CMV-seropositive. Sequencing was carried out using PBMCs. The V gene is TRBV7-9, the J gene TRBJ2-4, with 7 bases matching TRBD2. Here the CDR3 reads CASGTGGNIQYF. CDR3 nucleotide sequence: TGTGCCAGCGGGACGGGGGGAAACATTCAGTACTTC.